The sequence of this T cell receptor (beta chain) was determined in a study of T cell responses to AZD1222 COVID-19 vaccine. Deletions cut 5 bases from V and 3 bases from J, with 11 bases between. The CDR3 is 13 residues long. Germline V CDR1 and CDR2: MNHEY, SMNVEV (reference sequence). Assay: immunoSEQ multiplex PCR; the TCRdb copy retains only in-frame clones and omits some. There are approximately 90,000 clones in the sample; approximately 89% occur only once, and roughly 2.3% lies in the top ten. This clone was seen just once. Its specificity is not known. Overall study results and limits: Spike-wide vaccine-associated CD4 TCRs dominated at 160-218 and 743-854. The donor cohort was predominantly white British with a female majority, and clonal diversity may have been underestimated.

The sample consisted of peripheral blood, taken on day 0 of AZD1222 vaccination. This TCR came from an adult in good health. The rearrangement joins TRBV27 to TRBJ2-7; D not resolved. The DNA for the CDR3 is TGTGCCAGCAGTGATACCCTGAGCTACGAGCAGTACTTC. It is translated as CASSDTLSYEQYF.